A selection of T cell receptor beta chains follows, all from one sample in a study of T cell repertoires in cytomegalovirus infection. A single record per CDR3 protein comes from TCRdb applying MiXCR to the reads. The top ten hold roughly a tenth of the sample, which has fewer than 550,000 distinct CDR3 sequences, roughly 12% seen once. Sequencing was done on a sample of PBMCs. All receptors come from a human donor in good health (CMV status not recorded). Some clones in this sample may be carry-over from other donors' samples. Each CDR3 is given with its conserved first and last residue. A D gene is named only where the DNA matches it firmly. Clone size is given for some rows only: seen once, a few or many times, or a class if the clone is expanded.

>-|TRBV5-1|many|TRBJ1-1
TGCGCCAGCAGCAGTCCGGCGAACACTGAAGCTTTCTTT
CASSSPANTEAFF
>TRBD1|TRBV27|few|TRBJ1-1
TGTGCCAGCAGTTTATCACAGGGGCCGTCCACTGAAGCTTTCTTT
CASSLSQGPSTEAFF
>TRBD1|TRBV29-1|many|TRBJ1-1
TGCAGCGTTGACTTAACCCGGGACAGTGAAGCTTTCTTT
CSVDLTRDSEAFF
>TRBD1|TRBV20-1|few|TRBJ1-1
TGCAGTGCTAGTACAGGGGGCCTCTCCTCCCGGGAAGCTTTCTTT
CSASTGGLSSREAFF
>TRBD2|TRBV2|-|TRBJ2-2
TGTGCCAGCAGTGAAGCTACTAGCGGGGGGGCCAACACCGGGGAGCTGTTTTTT
CASSEATSGGANTGELFF
>TRBD1|TRBV12-3/TRBV12-4|many|TRBJ1-2
TGTGCCAGCAGTCCAGGGGGCAGGTATGGCTACACCTTC
CASSPGGRYGYTF
>TRBD2|TRBV27|-|TRBJ2-3
TGTGCCAGCAGTCCCATTCTAGCGGGCACAGATACGCAGTATTTT
CASSPILAGTDTQYF
>-|TRBV6-6|few|TRBJ2-2
TGTGCCAGCAGTTACTCGAGCTCCTCCGGAGAGCTGTTTTTT
CASSYSSSSGELFF
>TRBD2|TRBV7-9|many|TRBJ2-1
TGTGCCAGCAGCCCCCGAGTAGCGGGAAACTCCTACAATGAGCAGTTCTTC
CASSPRVAGNSYNEQFF
>-|TRBV19|-|TRBJ2-1
TGTGCCAGTAGTACCCTTTCTAGCGATGAGCAGTTCTTC
CASSTLSSDEQFF
>-|TRBV10-3|few|TRBJ1-1
TGTGCCATCAATCAGGACGCTAGCACTGAAGCTTTCTTT
CAINQDASTEAFF
>TRBD1|TRBV7-2|many|TRBJ2-1
TGTGCCAGCAGCTTAGGCCGGGACAGGGGTTTTATGCATGAGCAGTTCTTC
CASSLGRDRGFMHEQFF
>-|TRBV6-1|-|TRBJ1-3
TGTGCCAGCAGTGAAGCTTCAGGGCATCGTGGAAACACCATATATTTT
CASSEASGHRGNTIYF
>-|TRBV7-9|many|TRBJ1-5
TGTGCCAGCAGCTCCTGGACGGGAAGCAATCAGCCCCAGCATTTT
CASSSWTGSNQPQHF
>-|TRBV11-2|many|TRBJ2-5
TGTGCCAGCAGCTTAGATCTCCGGGGGCTTCAAGAGACCCAGTACTTC
CASSLDLRGLQETQYF
>-|TRBV5-1|many|TRBJ2-2
TGCGCCAGCAGCTTGGAGACCCCGGTGAACACCGGGGAGCTGTTTTTT
CASSLETPVNTGELFF
>-|TRBV6-5|many|TRBJ1-2
TGTGCCAGCAGTTATCGTCGACAGTTTAACTATGGCTACACCTTC
CASSYRRQFNYGYTF
>-|TRBV2|few|TRBJ1-2
TGTGCCAGCAGTGAAGGGACGGCCCAGGATGGCTACACCTTC
CASSEGTAQDGYTF
>-|TRBV5-6|-|TRBJ2-2
TGTGCCAGCAGCCTAGGGACGGATTCCCTGAACACCGGGGAGCTGTTTTTT
CASSLGTDSLNTGELFF
>TRBD2|TRBV28|many|TRBJ2-2
TGTGCCAGCACTGTTGGGGGGGGTTTTCGGGCCGGGGAGCTGTTTTTT
CASTVGGGFRAGELFF
>-|TRBV7-3|many|TRBJ2-2
TGTGCCAGCAGCTTAACGGCAGGGCTCGCCGGGGAGCTGTTTTTT
CASSLTAGLAGELFF
>-|TRBV28|few|TRBJ2-2
TGTGCCAGCAGTGACCTCACCGGGGAGCTGTTTTTT
CASSDLTGELFF
>TRBD2|TRBV5-4|-|TRBJ2-2
TGTGCCAGCAGCTTGGTGAGCGGGGGGAACACCGGGGAGCTGTTTTTT
CASSLVSGGNTGELFF
>-|TRBV28|-|TRBJ1-2
TGTGCCAGCAGTACCCCGGAAGTTGGCTACACCTTC
CASSTPEVGYTF
>-|TRBV3-1|-|TRBJ1-1
TGTGCCAGCAGCCAAGAAGGGGCATCCACTGAAGCTTTCTTT
CASSQEGASTEAFF
>TRBD2|TRBV28|few|TRBJ2-2
TGTGCTAGCAGATTCAGCCTAGCGGGGGGCGTGAACACCGGGGAGCTGTTTTTT
CASRFSLAGGVNTGELFF
>-|TRBV11-2|many|TRBJ1-6
TGTGCCAGCAGCCCCCGACCTGCTCCACCCCTCCACTTT
CASSPRPAPPLHF
>-|TRBV10-3|many|TRBJ2-1
TGTGCCATCAGCCATACAACCGGGAGATCTGAGCAGTTCTTC
CAISHTTGRSEQFF